A single sample gave rise to the 22 T cell receptor beta chains below, sequenced in a study of shared clonotypes between healthy human individuals. Profiling relied on immunoSEQ multiplex PCR, and the TCRdb table lists in-frame clones only, not all of them. The profile shows roughly 700,000 clones, 74% of them singletons. The sequenced sample was memory CD4+ T cells sorted from blood. Noted subset: CD45RA-negative fraction. Receptor source: a woman in her 30s in good health.

The rearrangement uses TRBV9 and TRBJ2-3; no firm D call. This CDR3 has 15 residues. V shed 0 bases and J shed 7 bases, with 15 bases lying between them. CDR1 is SGDLS, CDR2 YYNGEE, per germline. The CDR3 coding sequence is TGTGCCAGCAGCGTAGCAGACTTATGGGGTAATACGCAGTATTTT. Amino acids: CASSVADLWGNTQYF.

This clone was seen a single time. The gene calls are TRBV19 and TRBJ2-1; no definite D call. The CDR3 totals 14 residues. Trimming removed 5 bases at V and 6 bases at J, with 14 bases between. CDR1 and CDR2 from the germline V gene are LNHDA and SQIVND (reference sequence). CDR3: CASSPRLLPNEQFF. As DNA, the CDR3 is TGTGCCAGTAGTCCTCGGCTCCTCCCCAATGAGCAGTTCTTC. The whole variable domain, filled in from reference TRBV19 and TRBJ2-1, reads DGGITQSPKYLFRKEGQNVTLSCEQNLNHDAMYWYRQDPGQGLRLIYYSQIVNDFQKGDIAEGYSVSREKKESFPLTVTSAQKNPTAFYLCASSPRLLPNEQFFGPGTRLTVL.

This clone was detected only a few times. This chain joins TRBV7-9 and TRBJ1-1; D uncertain. Germline V gene sequence: CDR1 SEHNR, CDR2 FQNEAQ (reference sequence). CDR3 length: 13 residues. V dropped 4 bases and J dropped 6 bases, with 12 bases sitting between them. CDR3 loop: CASSSQDGSEAFF. The CDR3 bases are TGTGCCAGCAGCTCCCAGGATGGGTCTGAAGCTTTCTTT.

The chain couples TRBV7-9 to TRBJ2-2; 9 nucleotides agree with TRBD2. The length of the CDR3 is 14 residues. The germline gives CDR1 SEHNR, CDR2 FQNEAQ (reference sequence). In nucleotides, the CDR3 is TGTGCGGCGGGAGGGCCTGGGAACACCGGGGAGCTGTTTTTT. Encoded protein: CAAGGPGNTGELFF.

CDR3 region: CASSEQAGAVFGETQYF. The CDR3 region has the DNA TGTGCCAGCAGTGAACAGGCAGGGGCAGTTTTTGGGGAGACCCAGTACTTC. The chain couples TRBV6-1 to TRBJ2-5, with D possibly being TRBD1 (6 bases). This CDR3 has 17 amino acids. CDR1 is MNHNS, CDR2 SASEGT, per germline. Trimming took 2 bases from V and 5 from J, leaving 21 bases between them.

The chain carries TRBV9 and TRBJ2-3; no definite D call. V lost 0 bases and J lost 6, with 8 bases in between. The CDR3 covers 13 residues. The V gene's germline CDR1 is SGDLS and CDR2 YYNGEE. The CDR3 DNA is TGTGCCAGCAGCGTAGGGGTATTTGATACGCAGTATTTT. Encoded protein: CASSVGVFDTQYF. Variable domain in full (rest from reference TRBV9 and TRBJ2-3): DSGVTQTPKHLITATGQRVTLRCSPRSGDLSVYWYQQSLDQGLQFLIQYYNGEERAKGNILERFSAQQFPDLHSELNLSSLELGDSALYFCASSVGVFDTQYFGPGTRLTVL.

The J gene is TRBJ2-7, the V gene TRBV6-1; D gene ambiguous. Trimming took 2 bases from V and 6 from J, leaving 8 bases between them. The germline gives CDR1 MNHNS, CDR2 SASEGT. This CDR3 spans 12 amino acids. CDR3 bases: TGTGCCAGCAGTGAACCGTGGGGCGAGCAGTACTTC. It translates to CASSEPWGEQYF.

As concerns this clone: Other nucleotide sequences from this sample produce the same CDR3. The V call is TRBV27, the J call TRBJ1-5; 9 nucleotides align to TRBD1. The CDR3 runs 15 residues. Losses at the gene ends were 5 bases for V and 2 bases for J; bases not matched to a gene: 4. Per the germline V gene, CDR1 is MNHEY and CDR2 is SMNVEV (reference sequence). The CDR3 nucleotides are TGTGCCAGCAGTCGTGACAGGGGGGGCAATCAGCCCCAGCATTTT. The encoded protein is CASSRDRGGNQPQHF.

The V call is TRBV7-9, the J call TRBJ2-5, with D hard to call. Trimming took off 3 bases at V and 5 bases at J, with 13 bases between the two ends. Looked up from germline, CDR1 is SEHNR and CDR2 is FQNEAQ (reference sequence). The CDR3 has 14 residues. Here the CDR3 reads CASSLRSVFETQYF. The CDR3 DNA follows: TGTGCCAGCAGCTTGCGTTCGGTATTTGAGACCCAGTACTTC.

The table lists this clone with a count of one. This chain uses TRBV28 with TRBJ1-4; D is undetermined. Looked up from germline, CDR1 is MDHEN and CDR2 is SYDVKM. The CDR3 covers 16 residues. Between the trimmed V and J ends, which lost 5 bases and 3 bases, there was a span of 16 bases. CDR3 nucleotides: TGTGCCAGCAGTCTTCGAATGGGTTATCCTAATGAAAAACTGTTTTTT. Encoded protein: CASSLRMGYPNEKLFF.

The J gene is TRBJ1-4, the V gene TRBV15, with a possible D match to TRBD1 (6 bases). In germline, CDR1 is LNHNV, CDR2 YYDKDF (reference sequence). The ends were cut back, 1 base at V and 7 bases at J, with 13 bases in the middle. CDR3 length: 15 residues. The CDR3 here is CATSRGRGPGEKLFF. The CDR3 coding sequence is TGTGCCACCAGCAGAGGGCGGGGGCCGGGTGAAAAACTGTTTTTT.

The V gene is TRBV5-1, the J gene TRBJ1-1, with D hard to call. The length of the CDR3 is 16 residues. The V gene lost 2 bases and the J gene lost 5 bases, with 19 bases spanning the gap. Germline values: CDR1 SGHRS, CDR2 YFSETQ. For the CDR3, the DNA is TGCGCCAGCAGCTTAAATACAGCCCGGGCGGGGACTGAAGCTTTCTTT. This translates into CASSLNTARAGTEAFF.

The rearrangement uses TRBV5-1 and TRBJ1-4; D might be TRBD1 (6 bases). The CDR3 consists of 14 residues. Germline assignment: CDR1 SGHRS and CDR2 YFSETQ. The ends were cut back, 4 bases at V and 8 bases at J, with 15 bases in the middle. The CDR3 nucleotides are TGCGCCAGCAGCCAACAGGGTTTCGAGGAAAAACTGTTTTTT. Its protein is CASSQQGFEEKLFF. Full variable domain (rest looked up from reference TRBV5-1 and TRBJ1-4): KAGVTQTPRYLIKTRGQQVTLSCSPISGHRSVSWYQQTPGQGLQFLFEYFSETQRNKGNFPGRFSGRQFSNSRSEMNVSTLELGDSALYLCASSQQGFEEKLFFGSGTQLSVL.

This chain uses TRBV7-9 with TRBJ1-5; the D gene is possibly TRBD1 (6 bases). Trimming left V 5 bases short and J 7 bases short, with 18 bases between. Germline V gene data show CDR1 as SEHNR and CDR2 as FQNEAQ (reference sequence). The CDR3 is 15 residues long. As DNA, the CDR3 is TGTGCCAGCAGCCCGGACGGGGGGGCGGTCCAGCCCCAGCATTTT. Amino acid sequence: CASSPDGGAVQPQHF.

This clone was observed many times. This chain uses TRBV6-5 with TRBJ2-2; a weak D match, TRBD1 (5 bases). CDR1 is MNHEY and CDR2 is SVGAGI in the germline V gene. Trimming pared 1 base from V and 0 bases from J, leaving 9 bases between. The CDR3 has 16 residues. In nucleotides, the CDR3 is TGTGCCAGCAGTTACTACACGACAGCGAACACCGGGGAGCTGTTTTTT. Protein product: CASSYYTTANTGELFF.

V is TRBV6-1 and J is TRBJ1-5; D is undetermined. The CDR3 runs to 15 residues. Trimming removed 6 bases at V and 2 bases at J, with 14 bases between. Per the germline V gene, CDR1 is MNHNS and CDR2 is SASEGT. The DNA for the CDR3 is TGTGCCAGCAGGGAGGGCCCCCATCGCAATCAGCCCCAGCATTTT. Translating gives CASREGPHRNQPQHF.

The rearrangement joins TRBV28 to TRBJ1-1; 8 bases line up with TRBD1. Germline V gives CDR1 MDHEN, CDR2 SYDVKM. The CDR3 sequence is 14 residues long. With V trimmed by 7 bases and J by 1 base, 5 bases remained unmatched. The CDR3 spells CASKGQGANTEAFF. CDR3 DNA sequence: TGTGCCAGCAAAGGGCAGGGGGCGAACACTGAAGCTTTCTTT.

The chain uses TRBV10-3 and TRBJ2-1; 7 positions match TRBD1. The CDR3 loop spans 13 amino acids. Germline V gene sequence: CDR1 ENHRY, CDR2 SYGVKD. J was trimmed by 5 bases and V by 4 bases; bases with no gene match: 2. The CDR3 DNA is TGTGCCATCAGTGTCAGGGGGAACAATGAGCAGTTCTTC. Encoded protein: CAISVRGNNEQFF.

In this sample, this clone turned up once. V usage is TRBV14 and J usage is TRBJ2-1; a weak D match, TRBD1 (5 bases). The V end was cut by 7 bases, the J end by 7 bases, with 14 bases between. Germline V gives CDR1 SGHDN, CDR2 FVKESK. The CDR3 consists of 13 residues. Written as DNA, the CDR3 is TGTGCCAGCAAAGGGGCAGCCAGGAATGAGCAGTTCTTC. Translating it yields CASKGAARNEQFF.

The chain joins TRBV28 to TRBJ1-5; 7 nucleotides line up with TRBD1. After removal of 3 bases from V and 7 bases from J, the junction contained 6 bases not matched to a gene. The CDR3 has 14 residues. Germline assignment: CDR1 MDHEN and CDR2 SYDVKM. CDR3 in DNA: TGTGCCAGCAGTTTCTCAGGGACAGTCCAGCCCCAGCATTTT. Translation gives CASSFSGTVQPQHF. Complete variable domain (other parts from reference TRBV28 and TRBJ1-5): DVKVTQSSRYLVKRTGEKVFLECVQDMDHENMFWYRQDPGLGLRLIYFSYDVKMKEKGDIPEGYSVSREKKERFSLILESASTNQTSMYLCASSFSGTVQPQHFGDGTRLSIL.

This chain joins TRBV6-6 and TRBJ2-1; weak D call: TRBD1 (6 bases). There are 14 residues in the CDR3. The ends were cut back, 5 bases at V and 4 bases at J, with 12 bases in the middle. In germline, CDR1 is MNHNY, CDR2 SVGAGI (reference sequence). CDR3 in amino acids: CASSGGGRYNEQFF. CDR3 nucleotides: TGTGCCAGCAGTGGGGGCGGCCGATACAATGAGCAGTTCTTC.

The sample holds one count of this clone. The V and J genes are TRBV10-2 and TRBJ1-6; a weak D match, TRBD1 (6 bases). V shed 6 bases and J shed 4 bases, with 13 bases lying between them. The CDR3 is 15 amino acids. Per germline, CDR1 WSHSY and CDR2 SAAADI. CDR3 sequence reads: CASRPGAQYNSPLHF. CDR3 sequence (DNA): TGCGCCAGCAGGCCAGGGGCGCAGTATAATTCACCCCTCCACTTT.